This TCR beta chain was captured in a study of T cell changes during pregnancy in multiple sclerosis. Data came from immunoSEQ multiplex PCR; TCRdb stores just in-frame clones and leaves some out. The data show about 130,000 clones, around 95% seen once. V was pared by 0 bases and J by 6 bases, with 20 bases between. The CDR3 totals 18 residues. In germline, CDR1 is MGHRA, CDR2 YSYEKL. V usage is TRBV4-1 and J usage is TRBJ2-2; TRBD1 might be the D (5 bases). This material consisted of peripheral blood, taken after pregnancy. This TCR was sampled from a female donor with multiple sclerosis, enrolled in a pregnancy study. CDR3 nucleotide sequence: TGCGCCAGCAGCCAAGATCGTTTGGGGCGGTTTCAGTCCGGGGAGCTGTTTTTT. Amino acid sequence: CASSQDRLGRFQSGELFF.